This T cell receptor beta chain was retrieved from a study of blood T cell repertoires in COVID-19. Study-level background: Samples came from the United States, Italy and Spain, spanning acute and convalescent COVID-19. T cells, B-cell-depleted T cells, or PBMCs supplied cDNA or gDNA.

Original analysis: Using reference gene primer amplification, nucleated cell counts were estimated. Only in-frame clones appear in the TCRdb table, and some are missing; sequencing was by immunoSEQ multiplex PCR. Clone size and the V and J calls come from that table; the DNA yielded D and trimming. Here the sample spans more than 200,000 clones, more than 75% being singletons. Sequenced material: peripheral blood. The receptor comes from a man older than 75 with acute or convalescent COVID-19.

CDR3 in amino acids: CASSRTGFTYEQYF. The CDR3 region has the DNA TGTGCCAGCAGCCGGACTGGGTTTACCTACGAGCAGTACTTC. This rearrangement joins TRBV6-5 to TRBJ2-7; weak D call: TRBD2 (5 bases). Germline CDR1 is MNHEY and CDR2 is SVGAGI. This CDR3 is 14 amino acids long. V lost 6 bases, J lost 2 bases, and 14 bases lay in between.